The T cell receptor beta chain described here comes from a study of Ad26.COV2.S vaccination and SARS-CoV-2 variants. The protocol was immunoSEQ multiplex PCR, while the TCRdb copy is restricted to in-frame clones and leaves out a portion. This sample has hundreds of thousands of clones, with around 87% found just once. Treatment: roughly 20 received Ad26.COV2.S at low or high dose, single or two shots; 5 received placebo; per-sample allocation not given. Samples analyzed were those drawn on day 63 after the first vaccine or placebo injection. This CDR3 spans 15 amino acids. Germline CDR1 reads LGHDT; CDR2 reads YNNKEL (reference sequence). Deletions cut 0 bases from V and 2 bases from J, with 10 bases between.

The sample in question was peripheral blood, obtained in a trial of Ad26.COV2.S vaccine versus placebo. This sequence joins TRBV3-1 (or the pseudogene TRBV3-2) and TRBJ1-2; the D gene is possibly TRBD1 (5 bases). This clonotype was sampled from a person aged 18-60 years who received the Ad26.COV2.S COVID-19 vaccine or a placebo. CDR3 DNA sequence: TGTGCCAGCAGCCAAGATTTGGGGGTAAACTATGGCTACACCTTC. Protein: CASSQDLGVNYGYTF.